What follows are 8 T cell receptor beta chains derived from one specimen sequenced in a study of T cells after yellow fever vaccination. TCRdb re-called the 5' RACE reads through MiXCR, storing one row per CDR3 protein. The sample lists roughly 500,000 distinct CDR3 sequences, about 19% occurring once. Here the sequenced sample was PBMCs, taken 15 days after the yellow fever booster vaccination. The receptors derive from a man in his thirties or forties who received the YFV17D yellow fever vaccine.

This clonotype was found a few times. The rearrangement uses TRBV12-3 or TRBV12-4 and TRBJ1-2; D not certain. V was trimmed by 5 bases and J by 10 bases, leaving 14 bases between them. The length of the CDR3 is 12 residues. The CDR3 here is CASSPDLLLYTF. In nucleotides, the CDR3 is TGTGCCAGCAGTCCCGATCTACTGCTCTACACCTTC.

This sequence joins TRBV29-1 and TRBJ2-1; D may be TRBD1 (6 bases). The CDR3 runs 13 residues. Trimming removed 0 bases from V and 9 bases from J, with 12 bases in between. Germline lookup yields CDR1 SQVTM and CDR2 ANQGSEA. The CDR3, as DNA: TGCAGCGTTGAAGAGCGACAGGCAGGTGAGCAGTTCTTC. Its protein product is CSVEERQAGEQFF.

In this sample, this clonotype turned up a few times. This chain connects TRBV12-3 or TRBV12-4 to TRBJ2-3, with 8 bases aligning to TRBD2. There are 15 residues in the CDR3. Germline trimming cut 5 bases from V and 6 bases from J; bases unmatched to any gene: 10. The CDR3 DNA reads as TGTGCCAGCAGTCCCCACGCGGGAGGCGGGGATACGCAGTATTTT. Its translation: CASSPHAGGGDTQYF.

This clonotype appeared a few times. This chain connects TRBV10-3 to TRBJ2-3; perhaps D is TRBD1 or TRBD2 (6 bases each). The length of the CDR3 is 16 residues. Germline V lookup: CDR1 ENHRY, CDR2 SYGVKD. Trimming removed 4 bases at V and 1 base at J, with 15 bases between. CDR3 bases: TGTGCCATCAGTGGGGGGGCGGCTAGCGGCACAGATACGCAGTATTTT. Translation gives CAISGGAASGTDTQYF.

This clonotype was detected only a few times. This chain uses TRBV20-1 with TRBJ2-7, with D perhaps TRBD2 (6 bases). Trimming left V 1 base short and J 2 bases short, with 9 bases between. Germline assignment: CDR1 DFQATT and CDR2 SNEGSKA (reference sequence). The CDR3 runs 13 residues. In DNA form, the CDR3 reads TGCAGTGCTAGAGGCGGGGACCCCTACGAGCAGTACTTC. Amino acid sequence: CSARGGDPYEQYF.

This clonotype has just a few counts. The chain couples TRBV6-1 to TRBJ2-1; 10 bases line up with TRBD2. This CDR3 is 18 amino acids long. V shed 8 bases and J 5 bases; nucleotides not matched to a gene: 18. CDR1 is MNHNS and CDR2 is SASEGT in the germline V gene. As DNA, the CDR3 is TGTGCCAGCCAGCGACGGCTAGCGGGAGTTCGGGGCAACAATGAGCAGTTCTTC. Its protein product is CASQRRLAGVRGNNEQFF.

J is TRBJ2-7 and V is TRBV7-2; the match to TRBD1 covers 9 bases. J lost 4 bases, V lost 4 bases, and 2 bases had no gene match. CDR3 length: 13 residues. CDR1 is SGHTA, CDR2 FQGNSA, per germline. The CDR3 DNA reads TGTGCCAGCAGCTACGACAGGGGGTACGAGCAGTACTTC. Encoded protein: CASSYDRGYEQYF.

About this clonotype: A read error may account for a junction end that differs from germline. The CDR3 loop is CASSVSGPQNAGELFF. CDR3 nucleotide sequence: TGTGCCAGCAGCGTATCAGGACCGCAGAACGCCGGGGAGCTGTTTTTT. The V call is TRBV9, the J call TRBJ2-2; D uncertain. Germline V lookup: CDR1 SGDLS, CDR2 YYNGEE. This CDR3 spans 16 amino acids.